This TCR beta chain was retrieved from a study of T cell responses to AZD1222 COVID-19 vaccine. Findings and limits, study-wide: White British donors predominated, females outnumbered males, and clonal diversity was possibly underestimated.

Notes on this clone: Its antigen is not known.

Assay used: immunoSEQ multiplex PCR; TCRdb lists only in-frame clones, some missing. The profile covers 55,000 to 90,000 clones, with roughly 84% appearing a single time and 9.5% to 10% taken by the ten largest. The sequenced sample was peripheral blood, obtained on day 0 of AZD1222 vaccination. The clonotype was recovered from an adult in good health.

CDR3 sequence: CASLSGGASYEQYF. CDR3 coding DNA: TGTGCCAGCTTGAGCGGGGGGGCCTCCTACGAGCAGTACTTC. This sequence joins TRBV28 and TRBJ2-7; 10 bases match TRBD2. The CDR3 runs to 14 residues. Per the germline V gene, CDR1 is MDHEN and CDR2 is SYDVKM. The J segment lost 0 bases and the V segment lost 8 bases, leaving 4 bases of the junction unmatched.